These T cell receptor beta chains were read from a single sample in a study of PD-1 blockade in classical Hodgkin lymphoma. This table comes from immunoSEQ multiplex PCR, and its TCRdb copy is limited to in-frame clones, with some not included. The profile shows approximately 32,000 clones, roughly 82% of them singletons. Sequences were derived from peripheral blood mononuclear cells (PBMCs), sampled at baseline. Every receptor here comes from a human donor with classical Hodgkin lymphoma. Each CDR3 is given with its conserved first and last residue. The D gene is left open where the match is weak. For some rows the clone size is stated as once, few or many, or as a class when expanded; others skip it.

J	size	D	V	DNA	CDR3
TRBJ1-1	-	TRBD1	TRBV2	TGTGCCAGCAGGGGAATGACAGGGGGCACTGAAGCTTTCTTT	CASRGMTGGTEAFF
TRBJ2-7	-	TRBD1	TRBV9	TGTGCCAGCAGCCTTCGGGACAGCGAAGGCAACGAGCAGTACTTC	CASSLRDSEGNEQYF
TRBJ1-5	once	-	TRBV5-8	TGTGCCAGCAGCCCATCTCGGAGCAATCAGCCCCAGCATTTT	CASSPSRSNQPQHF
TRBJ2-5	-	TRBD2	TRBV10-2	TGCGCCAGCAGAAGACTAGCGGGGGGCGGAGAGACCCAGTACTTC	CASRRLAGGGETQYF
TRBJ1-4	-	-	TRBV11-3	TGTGCCAGCAGCTCCGGGACCTTGGGAAAACTGTTTTTT	CASSSGTLGKLFF
TRBJ2-5	-	TRBD1	TRBV6-1	TGTGCCAGCAGTGGCAATTGGGGGGACAGGGGAGAGACCCAGTACTTC	CASSGNWGDRGETQYF
TRBJ1-1	once	-	TRBV18	TGTGCCAGCTCACCCCTCGGGGGGGCTACTGAAGCTTTCTTT	CASSPLGGATEAFF
TRBJ2-4	-	TRBD1	TRBV7-9	TGTGCCAGCAGCTTAGGTGCGGGACAGGGGACGGACATTCAGTACTTC	CASSLGAGQGTDIQYF
TRBJ1-2	-	TRBD1	TRBV28	TGTGCCAGCAGCATTGGACAGGGAGCCTATGGCTACACCTTC	CASSIGQGAYGYTF
TRBJ2-1	-	-	TRBV18	TGTGCCAGCTCACCGGGGGTGAACAATGAGCAGTTCTTC	CASSPGVNNEQFF